The T cell receptor (beta chain) described here comes from a study of blood T cell repertoires in COVID-19. For the study at large: Italy, Spain and the United States were the sources of the convalescent and acute COVID-19 samples. PBMCs, B-cell-depleted T cells, or T cells were the source of the cDNA or gDNA that made up the material.

CDR1 and CDR2 (germline): ENHRY, SYGVKD. With 10 bases clipped from V and 5 bases from J, the junction kept 10 bases outside the gene matches. The CDR3 sequence is 13 residues long. As handled by the study authors: Counts of nucleated cells, estimated from reference gene primer amplification, were obtained. Profiled with immunoSEQ multiplex PCR; TCRdb holds only in-frame clones, not every one. Clonal size and the V and J genes are those of that table, whereas D and trimming came from the DNA. Here the sample spans 85,000 to 130,000 clones, 85% to 90% being singletons. The material sequenced was peripheral blood. V is TRBV10-3 and J is TRBJ2-7; 8 bases agree with TRBD1. This receptor was obtained from a man aged 50-59 years with acute or convalescent COVID-19. This CDR3 reads CATSTGQGNEQYF. CDR3 in DNA: TGTGCCACTTCTACCGGACAGGGCAACGAGCAGTACTTC.